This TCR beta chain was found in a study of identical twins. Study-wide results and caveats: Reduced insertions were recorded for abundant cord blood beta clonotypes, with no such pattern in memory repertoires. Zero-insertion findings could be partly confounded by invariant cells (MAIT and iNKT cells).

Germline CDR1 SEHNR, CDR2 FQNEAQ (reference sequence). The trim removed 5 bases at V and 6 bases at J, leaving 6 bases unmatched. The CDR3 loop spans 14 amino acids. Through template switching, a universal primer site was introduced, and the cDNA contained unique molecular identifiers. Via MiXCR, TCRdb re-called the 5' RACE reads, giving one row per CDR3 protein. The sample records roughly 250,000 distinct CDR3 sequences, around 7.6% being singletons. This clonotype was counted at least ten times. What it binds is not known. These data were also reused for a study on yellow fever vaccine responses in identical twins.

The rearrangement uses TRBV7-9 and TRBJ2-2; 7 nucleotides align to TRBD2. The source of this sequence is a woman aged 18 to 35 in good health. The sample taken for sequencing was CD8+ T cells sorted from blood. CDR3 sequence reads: CASSHGLVPGELFF. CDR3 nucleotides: TGTGCCAGCAGCCACGGACTAGTCCCCGGGGAGCTGTTTTTT. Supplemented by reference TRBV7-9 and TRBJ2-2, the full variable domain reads DTGVSQNPRHKITKRGQNVTFRCDPISEHNRLYWYRQTLGQGPEFLTYFQNEAQLEKSRLLSDRFSAERPKGSFSTLEIQRTEQGDSAMYLCASSHGLVPGELFFGEGSRLTVL.